The following is a T cell receptor (beta chain) sequence with its context. The data stem from a study of blood T cell repertoires in COVID-19. Study-level information: The origin of the acute and convalescent COVID-19 samples was the United States, Italy and Spain. Sample material is recorded as cDNA or gDNA derived from T cells, B-cell-depleted T cells, or PBMCs.

Per the study methods: Nucleated cell counts were estimated from reference gene primer amplification. The table came from immunoSEQ multiplex PCR; TCRdb's copy has only in-frame clones and leaves some out. V, J and clone size were drawn from that table, and D and trimming were deduced from the DNA. The sample carries hundreds of thousands of clones, 70% to 90% recorded once. There are 16 residues in the CDR3. Deletions cut 5 bases from V and 9 bases from J, with 20 bases between. Per germline, CDR1 SNHLY and CDR2 FYNNEI. Sequenced material: peripheral blood. The rearrangement uses TRBV2 and TRBJ1-6, with unresolved D. This receptor was obtained from a woman in her forties who had recovered from COVID-19. DNA of the CDR3: TGTGCCAGCAGTAGAGAGGGAAAAAAAATTGGTTCACCCCTCCACTTT. Its translation is CASSREGKKIGSPLHF. The whole variable domain, remainder taken from reference TRBV2 and TRBJ1-6, is EPEVTQTPSHQVTQMGQEVILRCVPISNHLYFYWYRQILGQKVEFLVSFYNNEISEKSEIFDDQFSVERPDGSNFTLKIRSTKLEDSAMYFCASSREGKKIGSPLHFGNGTRLTVT.